This T cell receptor beta chain was identified during a study of blood T cell repertoires in COVID-19. Study summary: PBMCs, B-cell-depleted T cells, or T cells provided the cDNA or gDNA that made up the material.

The CDR3 consists of 15 residues. Trimming cost V 5 bases and J 4 bases, with 14 bases left between them. Per the germline V gene, CDR1 is MDHEN and CDR2 is SYDVKM. Measured with immunoSEQ multiplex PCR; TCRdb has only the in-frame clones, and not every one. The sample consists of 360,000 or so clones, about 90% of them appearing once. Sample: PBMCs or T cells enriched from blood (not recorded which). This receptor was identified in a woman in her twenties or thirties who had recovered from COVID-19. The chain joins TRBV28 to TRBJ1-4, with D possibly being TRBD1 (5 bases). The CDR3 DNA reads TGTGCCAGCAGTACACCGACAGCAAGTAATGAAAAACTGTTTTTT. This sequence encodes CASSTPTASNEKLFF.